This record looks at one T cell receptor beta chain sequence and its context. Its target antigen remains unknown. Per-base qualities were not stored, and no clone one base away is much larger. This sample is part of a study of OX40 agonist ivuxolimab in advanced cancers. About the investigation overall: The costimulatory receptor OX40 (CD134) was targeted by ivuxolimab, a fully human IgG2 agonistic monoclonal antibody. Intravenous ivuxolimab was administered to patients every 2 weeks at six dose levels: 0.01, 0.1, 0.3, 1.5, 3 and 10 mg/kg. Of the 50 to 55 patients in dose escalation, about 19 had hepatocellular carcinoma, some 15 had melanoma, 9 had renal cell carcinoma and 9 had head and neck cancer. In the dose-escalation cohort, 82.7% of patients were male, and the mean age was approximately 55 years, with a range of about 20 to 90. Patients were allowed to have had prior anti-PD-1, anti-PD-L1 or anti-CTLA-4 therapy, and 30% to 40% of the dose-escalation patients had been treated with checkpoint inhibitors. Partial responses occurred in three dose-escalation patients, of whom one had hepatocellular carcinoma and two had cutaneous melanoma. Peripheral TCRbeta sequencing was intended to test whether TCR sequence diversity was altered and clonal T-cell expansion was caused by ivuxolimab. The paper describes the monotherapy dose-escalation part (N = 52 patients) of the phase I trial of ivuxolimab.

Inclusive of the bounding cysteine and phenylalanine, the CDR3 is 17 residues long. The entry retains the CDR3 DNA only, 51 bases that are in frame from base 1. Via the germline V gene, CDR1 is ENHRY and CDR2 SYGVKD. The V and J ends are trimmed by 4 bases and 0 bases, leaving 13 bases between them. Summary of the overall study and its limitations: The antigen specificity of the clonally expanded peripheral T cells was not determined. In the 0.1-3.0 mg/kg groups, partial responders had among the lowest normalized peripheral clonal expansion, particularly in CD8+ T cells. Low levels of normalized T-cell clonal expansion were also seen in some patients who did not respond. On average, CD8+ T cells showed more expanded clones than CD4+ T cells after ivuxolimab. Clonal expansion of both CD4+ and CD8+ blood T cells was observed from baseline to week 6 at doses 0.1 to 3.0 mg/kg.

To sequence the TCRbeta CDR3 region, genomic DNA was isolated from the sorted cells. The immunoSEQ Assay was used for sequencing of TCRbeta CDR3 regions. Held by TCRdb, this immuneACCESS table contains in-frame sequences only and omits some clones. Under half of the omission traces to an unresolved V gene where checked; the cause of the rest is unknown. Across this sample there are 50,000 or so clones, with 70% to 90% seen only once. The leading ten clones occupy roughly 0.68% of the sample. The trial excluded patients who had a history of autoimmune disease or who were on systemic immunosuppression. In every dose cohort, peripheral blood was drawn for TCR sequencing at baseline, cycle 4 day 1, and cycle 7 day 1. The samples were drawn from a first-in-human, open-label, multicenter phase I dose-escalation trial of ivuxolimab. Adults with locally advanced or metastatic melanoma, renal cell carcinoma, hepatocellular carcinoma or head and neck squamous cell carcinoma were enrolled in the trial. Before TCR sequencing, CD4+ T cells and CD8+ T cells from peripheral blood were sorted into separate populations.

This sequence originates from an adult with an advanced solid tumor such as melanoma, head and neck, liver or kidney cancer. The chain is encoded by TRBV10-3 joined to TRBJ2-6, and possibly TRBD2, on 6 matching bases. The specimen comprised CD4+ or CD8+ T cells sorted from blood, sampled in a trial of the OX40 agonist ivuxolimab. The CDR3 loop reads CAISAAGGNSGANVLTF. The sequence in DNA is TGTGCCATCAGTGCCGCTGGAGGGAACTCTGGGGCCAACGTCCTGACTTTC.